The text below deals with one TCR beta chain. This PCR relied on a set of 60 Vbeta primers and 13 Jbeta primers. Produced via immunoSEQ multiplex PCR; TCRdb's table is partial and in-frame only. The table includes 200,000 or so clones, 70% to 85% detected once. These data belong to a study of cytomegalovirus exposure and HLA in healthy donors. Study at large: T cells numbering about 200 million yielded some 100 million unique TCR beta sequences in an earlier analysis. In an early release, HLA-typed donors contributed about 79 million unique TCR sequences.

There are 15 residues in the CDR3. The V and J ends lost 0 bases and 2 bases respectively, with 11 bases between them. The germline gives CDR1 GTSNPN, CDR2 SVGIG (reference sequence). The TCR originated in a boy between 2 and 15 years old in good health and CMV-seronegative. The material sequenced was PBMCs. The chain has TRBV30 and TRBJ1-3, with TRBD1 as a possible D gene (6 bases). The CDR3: CAWSVGGAAGNTIYF. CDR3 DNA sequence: TGTGCCTGGAGTGTTGGGGGGGCAGCTGGAAACACCATATATTTT.